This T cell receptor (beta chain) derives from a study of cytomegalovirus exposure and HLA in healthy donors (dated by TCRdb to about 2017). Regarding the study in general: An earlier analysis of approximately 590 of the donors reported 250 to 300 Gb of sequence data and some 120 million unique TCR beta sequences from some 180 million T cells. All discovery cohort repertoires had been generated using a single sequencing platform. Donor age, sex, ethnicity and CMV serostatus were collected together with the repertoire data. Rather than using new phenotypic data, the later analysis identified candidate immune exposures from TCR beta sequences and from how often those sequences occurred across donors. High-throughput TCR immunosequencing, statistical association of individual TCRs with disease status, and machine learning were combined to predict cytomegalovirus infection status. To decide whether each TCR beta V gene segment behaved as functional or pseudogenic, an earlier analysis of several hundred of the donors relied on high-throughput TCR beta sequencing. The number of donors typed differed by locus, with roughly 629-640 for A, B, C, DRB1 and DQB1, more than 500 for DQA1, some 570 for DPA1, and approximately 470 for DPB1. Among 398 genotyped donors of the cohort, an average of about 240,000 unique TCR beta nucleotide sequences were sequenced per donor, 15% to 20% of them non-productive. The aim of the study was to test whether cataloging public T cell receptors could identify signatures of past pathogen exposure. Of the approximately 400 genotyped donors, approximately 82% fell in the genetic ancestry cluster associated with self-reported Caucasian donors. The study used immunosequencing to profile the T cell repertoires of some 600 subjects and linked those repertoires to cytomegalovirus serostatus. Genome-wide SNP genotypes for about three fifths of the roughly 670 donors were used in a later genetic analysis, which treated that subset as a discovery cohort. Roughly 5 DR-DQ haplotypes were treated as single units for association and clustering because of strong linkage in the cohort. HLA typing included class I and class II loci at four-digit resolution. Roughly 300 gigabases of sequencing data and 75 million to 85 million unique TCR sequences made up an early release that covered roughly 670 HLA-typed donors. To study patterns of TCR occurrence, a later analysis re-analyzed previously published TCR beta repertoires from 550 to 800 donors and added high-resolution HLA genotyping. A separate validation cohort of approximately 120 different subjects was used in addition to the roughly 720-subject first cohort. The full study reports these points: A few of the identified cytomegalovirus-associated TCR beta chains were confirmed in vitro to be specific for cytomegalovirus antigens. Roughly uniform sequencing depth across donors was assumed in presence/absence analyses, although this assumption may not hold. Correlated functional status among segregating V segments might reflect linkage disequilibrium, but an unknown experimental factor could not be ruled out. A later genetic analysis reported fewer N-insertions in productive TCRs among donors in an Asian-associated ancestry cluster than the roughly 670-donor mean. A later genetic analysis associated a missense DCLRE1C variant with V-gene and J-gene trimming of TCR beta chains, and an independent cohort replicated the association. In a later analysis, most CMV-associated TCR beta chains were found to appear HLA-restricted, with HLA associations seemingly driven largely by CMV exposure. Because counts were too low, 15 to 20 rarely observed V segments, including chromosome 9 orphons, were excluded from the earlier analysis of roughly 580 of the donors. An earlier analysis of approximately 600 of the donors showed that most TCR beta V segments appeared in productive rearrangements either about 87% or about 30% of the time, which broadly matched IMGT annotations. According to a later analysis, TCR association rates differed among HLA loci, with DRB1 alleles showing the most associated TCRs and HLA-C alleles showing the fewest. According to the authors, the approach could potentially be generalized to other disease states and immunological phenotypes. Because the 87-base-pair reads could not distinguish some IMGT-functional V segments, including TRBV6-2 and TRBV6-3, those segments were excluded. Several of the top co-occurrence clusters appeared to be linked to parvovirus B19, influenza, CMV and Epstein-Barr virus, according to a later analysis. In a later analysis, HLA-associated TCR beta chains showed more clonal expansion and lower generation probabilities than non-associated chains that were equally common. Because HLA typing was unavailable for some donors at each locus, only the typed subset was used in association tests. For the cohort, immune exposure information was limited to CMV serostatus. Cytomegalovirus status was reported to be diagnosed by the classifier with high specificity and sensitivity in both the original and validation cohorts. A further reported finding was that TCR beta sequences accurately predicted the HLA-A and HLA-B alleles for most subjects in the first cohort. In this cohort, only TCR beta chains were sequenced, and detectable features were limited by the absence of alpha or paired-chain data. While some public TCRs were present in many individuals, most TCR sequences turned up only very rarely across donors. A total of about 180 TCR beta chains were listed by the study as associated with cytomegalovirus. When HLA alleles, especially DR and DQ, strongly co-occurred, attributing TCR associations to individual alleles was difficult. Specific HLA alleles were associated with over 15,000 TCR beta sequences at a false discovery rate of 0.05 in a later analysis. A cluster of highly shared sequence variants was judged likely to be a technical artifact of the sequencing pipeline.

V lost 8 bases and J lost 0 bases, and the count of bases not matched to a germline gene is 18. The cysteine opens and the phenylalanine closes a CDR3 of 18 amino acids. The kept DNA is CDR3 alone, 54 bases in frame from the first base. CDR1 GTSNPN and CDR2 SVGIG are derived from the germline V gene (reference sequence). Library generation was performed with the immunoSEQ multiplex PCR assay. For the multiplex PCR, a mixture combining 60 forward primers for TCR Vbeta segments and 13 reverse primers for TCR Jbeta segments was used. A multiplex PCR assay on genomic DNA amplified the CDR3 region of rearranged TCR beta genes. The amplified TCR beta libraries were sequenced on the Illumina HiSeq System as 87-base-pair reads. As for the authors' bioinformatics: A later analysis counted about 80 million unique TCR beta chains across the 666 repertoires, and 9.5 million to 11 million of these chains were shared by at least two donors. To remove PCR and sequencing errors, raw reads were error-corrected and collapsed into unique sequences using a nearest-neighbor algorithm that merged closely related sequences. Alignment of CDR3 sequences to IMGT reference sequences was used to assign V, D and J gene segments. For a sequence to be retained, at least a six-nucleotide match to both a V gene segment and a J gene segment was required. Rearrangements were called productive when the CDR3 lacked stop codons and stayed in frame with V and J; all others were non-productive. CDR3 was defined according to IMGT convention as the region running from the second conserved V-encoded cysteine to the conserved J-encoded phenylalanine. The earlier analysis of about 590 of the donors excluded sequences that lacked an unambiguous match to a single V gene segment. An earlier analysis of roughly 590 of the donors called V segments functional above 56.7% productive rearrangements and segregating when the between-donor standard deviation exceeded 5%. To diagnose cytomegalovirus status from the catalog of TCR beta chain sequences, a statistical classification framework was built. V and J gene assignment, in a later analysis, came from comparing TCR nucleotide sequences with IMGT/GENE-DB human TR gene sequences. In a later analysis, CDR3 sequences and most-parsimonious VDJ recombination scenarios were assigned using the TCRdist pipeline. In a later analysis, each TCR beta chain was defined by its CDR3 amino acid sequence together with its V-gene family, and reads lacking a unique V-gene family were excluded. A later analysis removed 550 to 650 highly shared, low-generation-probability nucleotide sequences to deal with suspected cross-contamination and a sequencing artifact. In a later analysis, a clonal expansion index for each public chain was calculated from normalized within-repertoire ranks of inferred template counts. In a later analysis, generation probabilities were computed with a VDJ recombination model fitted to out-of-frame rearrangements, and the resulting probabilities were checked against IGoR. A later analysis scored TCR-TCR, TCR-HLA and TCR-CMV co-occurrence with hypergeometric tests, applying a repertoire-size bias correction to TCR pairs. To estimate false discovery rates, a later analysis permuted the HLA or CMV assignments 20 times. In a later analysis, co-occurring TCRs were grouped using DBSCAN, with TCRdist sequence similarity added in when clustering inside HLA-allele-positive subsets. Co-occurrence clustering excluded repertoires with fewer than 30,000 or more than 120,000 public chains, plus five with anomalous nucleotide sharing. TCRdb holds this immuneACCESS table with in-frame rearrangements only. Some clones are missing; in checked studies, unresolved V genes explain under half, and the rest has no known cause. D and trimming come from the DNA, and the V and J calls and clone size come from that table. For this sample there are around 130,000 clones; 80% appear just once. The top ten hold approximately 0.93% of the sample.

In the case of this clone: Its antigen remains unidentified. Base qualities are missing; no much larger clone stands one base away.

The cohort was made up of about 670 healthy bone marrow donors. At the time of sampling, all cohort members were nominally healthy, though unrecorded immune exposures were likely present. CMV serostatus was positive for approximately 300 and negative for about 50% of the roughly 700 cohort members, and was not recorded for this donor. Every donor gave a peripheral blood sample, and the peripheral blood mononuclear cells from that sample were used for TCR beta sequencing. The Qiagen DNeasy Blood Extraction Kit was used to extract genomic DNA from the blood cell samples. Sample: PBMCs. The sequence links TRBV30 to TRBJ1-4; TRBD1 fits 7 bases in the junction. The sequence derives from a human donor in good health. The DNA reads TGTGCCAGTCAGAGGGGGCGCGTCGAACGGGCAACTAATGAAAAACTGTTTTTT. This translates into CASQRGRVERATNEKLFF.